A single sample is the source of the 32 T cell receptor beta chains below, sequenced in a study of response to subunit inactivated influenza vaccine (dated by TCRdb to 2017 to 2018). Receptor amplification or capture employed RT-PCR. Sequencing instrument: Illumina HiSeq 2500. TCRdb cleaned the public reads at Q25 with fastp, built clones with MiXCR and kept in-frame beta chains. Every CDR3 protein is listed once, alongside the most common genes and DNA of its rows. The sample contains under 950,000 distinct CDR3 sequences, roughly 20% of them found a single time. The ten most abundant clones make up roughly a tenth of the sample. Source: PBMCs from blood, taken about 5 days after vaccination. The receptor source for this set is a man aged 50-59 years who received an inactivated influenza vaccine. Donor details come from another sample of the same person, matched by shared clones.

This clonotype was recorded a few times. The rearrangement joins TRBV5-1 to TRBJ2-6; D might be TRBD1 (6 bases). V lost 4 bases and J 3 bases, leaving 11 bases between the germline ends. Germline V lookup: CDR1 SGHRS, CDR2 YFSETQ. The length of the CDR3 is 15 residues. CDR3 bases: TGCGCCAGCAGCCCACAGGGAATTGGGGCCAACGTCCTGACTTTC. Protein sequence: CASSPQGIGANVLTF.

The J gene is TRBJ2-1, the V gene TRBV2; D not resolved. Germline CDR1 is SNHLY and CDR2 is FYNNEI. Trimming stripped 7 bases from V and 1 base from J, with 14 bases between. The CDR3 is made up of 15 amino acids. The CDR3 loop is CASTPGRSSYNEQFF. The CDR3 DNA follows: TGTGCCAGCACCCCCGGGCGGTCGTCCTACAATGAGCAGTTCTTC.

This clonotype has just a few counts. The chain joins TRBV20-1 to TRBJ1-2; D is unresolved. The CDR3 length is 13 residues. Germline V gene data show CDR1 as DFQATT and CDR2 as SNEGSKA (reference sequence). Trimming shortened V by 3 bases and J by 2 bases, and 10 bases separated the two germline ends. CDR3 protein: CSARADPNYGYTF. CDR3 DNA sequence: TGCAGTGCTAGGGCGGACCCAAACTATGGCTACACCTTC.

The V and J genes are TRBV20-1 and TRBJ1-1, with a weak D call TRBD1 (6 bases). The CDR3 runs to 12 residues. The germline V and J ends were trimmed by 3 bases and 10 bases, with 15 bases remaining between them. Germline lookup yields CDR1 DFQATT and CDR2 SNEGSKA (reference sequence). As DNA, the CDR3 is TGCAGTGCTAGGAGAGGGGGGTTCCCAGCTTTCTTT. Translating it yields CSARRGGFPAFF.

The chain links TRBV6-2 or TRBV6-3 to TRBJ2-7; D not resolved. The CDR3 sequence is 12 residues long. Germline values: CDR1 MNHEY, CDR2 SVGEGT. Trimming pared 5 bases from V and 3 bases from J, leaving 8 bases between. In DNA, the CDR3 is TGTGCCAGCAGTGCCCACTTCTACGAGCAGTACTTC. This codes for CASSAHFYEQYF.

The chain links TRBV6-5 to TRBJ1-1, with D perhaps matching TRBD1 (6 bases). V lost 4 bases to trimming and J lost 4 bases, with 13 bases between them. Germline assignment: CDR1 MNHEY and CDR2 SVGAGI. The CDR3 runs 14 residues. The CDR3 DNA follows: TGTGCCAGCAGTTCCCTGCAGGGGCCCACTGAAGCTTTCTTT. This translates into CASSSLQGPTEAFF.

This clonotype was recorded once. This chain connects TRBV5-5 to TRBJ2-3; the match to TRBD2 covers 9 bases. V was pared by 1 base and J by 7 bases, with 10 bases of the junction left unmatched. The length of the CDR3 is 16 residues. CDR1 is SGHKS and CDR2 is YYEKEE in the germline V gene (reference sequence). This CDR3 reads CASSLSSGSSTNTQYF. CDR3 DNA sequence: TGTGCCAGCAGCTTGAGTAGCGGGAGTAGTACCAATACGCAGTATTTT.

CDR3 residues: CASSSFLNQPQHF. For the CDR3, the DNA is TGTGCCAGCAGTTCCTTCTTGAATCAGCCCCAGCATTTT. The chain combines TRBV28 with TRBJ1-5; no reliable D call. Germline V CDR1 and CDR2: MDHEN, SYDVKM. The CDR3 contains 13 residues. Trimming removed 4 bases at V and 4 bases at J, with 8 bases between.

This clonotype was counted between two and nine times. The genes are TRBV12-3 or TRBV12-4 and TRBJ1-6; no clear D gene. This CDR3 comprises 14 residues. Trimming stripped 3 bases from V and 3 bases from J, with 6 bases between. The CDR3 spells CASSLASYNSPLHF. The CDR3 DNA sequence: TGTGCCAGCAGTTTGGCGAGCTATAATTCACCCCTCCACTTT.

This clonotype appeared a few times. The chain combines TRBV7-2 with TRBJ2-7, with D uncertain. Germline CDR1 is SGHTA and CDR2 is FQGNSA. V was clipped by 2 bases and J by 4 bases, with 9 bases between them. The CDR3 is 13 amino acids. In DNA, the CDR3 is TGTGCCAGCAGCTTATCGGCAGCTTACGAGCAGTACTTC. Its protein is CASSLSAAYEQYF.

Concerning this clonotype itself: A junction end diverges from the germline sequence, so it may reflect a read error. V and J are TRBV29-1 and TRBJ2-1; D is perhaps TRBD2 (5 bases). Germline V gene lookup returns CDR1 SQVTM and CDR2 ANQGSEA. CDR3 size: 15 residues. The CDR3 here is CTVVKRERSYNEQFF. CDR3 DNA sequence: TGCACCGTTGTAAAGAGGGAACGCTCCTACAATGAGCAGTTCTTC.

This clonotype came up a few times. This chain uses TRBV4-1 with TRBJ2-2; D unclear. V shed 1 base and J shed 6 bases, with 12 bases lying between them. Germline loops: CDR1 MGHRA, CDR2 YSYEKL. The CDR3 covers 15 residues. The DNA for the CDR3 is TGCGCCAGCAGCCAAGCAGTTCTAGGAGCCGGGGAGCTGTTTTTT. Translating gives CASSQAVLGAGELFF.

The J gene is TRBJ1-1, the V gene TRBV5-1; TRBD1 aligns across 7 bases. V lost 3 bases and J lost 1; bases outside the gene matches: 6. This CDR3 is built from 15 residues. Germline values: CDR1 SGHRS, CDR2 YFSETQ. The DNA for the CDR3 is TGCGCCAGCAGCTGGGGGGGGACAGCGAACACTGAAGCTTTCTTT. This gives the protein CASSWGGTANTEAFF.

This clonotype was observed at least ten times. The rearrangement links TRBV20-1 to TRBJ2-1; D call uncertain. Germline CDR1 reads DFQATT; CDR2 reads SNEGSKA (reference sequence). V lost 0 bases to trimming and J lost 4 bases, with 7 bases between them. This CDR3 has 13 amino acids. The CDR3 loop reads CSARDRRYNEQFF. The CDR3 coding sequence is TGCAGTGCTAGAGATCGACGATACAATGAGCAGTTCTTC.

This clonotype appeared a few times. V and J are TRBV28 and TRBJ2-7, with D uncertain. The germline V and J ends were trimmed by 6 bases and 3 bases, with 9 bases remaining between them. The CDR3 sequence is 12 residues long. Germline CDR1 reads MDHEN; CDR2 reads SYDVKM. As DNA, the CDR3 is TGTGCCAGCAGACGCCTCAGCTACGAGCAGTACTTC. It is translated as CASRRLSYEQYF.

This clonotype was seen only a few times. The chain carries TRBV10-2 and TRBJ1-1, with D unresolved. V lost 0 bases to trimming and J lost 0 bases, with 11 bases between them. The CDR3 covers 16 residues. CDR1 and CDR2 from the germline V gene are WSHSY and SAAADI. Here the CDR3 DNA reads TGCGCCAGCAGTGAGTCTTTGGCGGTCATGAACACTGAAGCTTTCTTT. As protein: CASSESLAVMNTEAFF.

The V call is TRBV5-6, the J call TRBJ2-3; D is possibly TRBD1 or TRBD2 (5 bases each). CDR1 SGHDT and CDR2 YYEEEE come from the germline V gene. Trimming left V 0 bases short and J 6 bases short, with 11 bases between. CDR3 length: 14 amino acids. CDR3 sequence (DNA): TGTGCCAGCAGCTTGGGGGACCTACAGGATACGCAGTATTTT. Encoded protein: CASSLGDLQDTQYF.

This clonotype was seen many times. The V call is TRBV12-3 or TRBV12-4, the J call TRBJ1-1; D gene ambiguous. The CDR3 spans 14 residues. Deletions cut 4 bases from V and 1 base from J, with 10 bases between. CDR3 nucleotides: TGTGCCAGCAGTTACGGCAACGAGAACACTGAAGCTTTCTTT. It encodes CASSYGNENTEAFF.

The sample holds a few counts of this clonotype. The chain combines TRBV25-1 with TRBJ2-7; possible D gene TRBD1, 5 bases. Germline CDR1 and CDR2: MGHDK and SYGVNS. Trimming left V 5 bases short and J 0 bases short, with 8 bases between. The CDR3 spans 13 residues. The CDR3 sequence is CASSWGNSYEQYF. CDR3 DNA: TGTGCCAGCAGTTGGGGCAACTCCTACGAGCAGTACTTC.

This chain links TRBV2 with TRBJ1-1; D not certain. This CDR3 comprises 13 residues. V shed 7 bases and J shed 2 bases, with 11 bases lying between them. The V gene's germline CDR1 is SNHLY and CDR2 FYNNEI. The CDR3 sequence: CASMEGDNTEAFF. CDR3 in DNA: TGTGCCAGCATGGAGGGAGACAACACTGAAGCTTTCTTT.

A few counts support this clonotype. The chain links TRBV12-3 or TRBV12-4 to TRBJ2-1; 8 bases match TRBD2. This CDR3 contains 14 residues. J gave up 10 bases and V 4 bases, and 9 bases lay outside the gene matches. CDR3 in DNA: TGTGCCAGCAGTTCATACGGACTAGCCCAGGAGCAGTTCTTC. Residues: CASSSYGLAQEQFF.

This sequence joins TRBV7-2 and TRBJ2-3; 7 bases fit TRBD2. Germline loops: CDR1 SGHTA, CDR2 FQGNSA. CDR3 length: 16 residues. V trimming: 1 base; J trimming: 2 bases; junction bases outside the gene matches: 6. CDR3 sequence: CASSLGREALTDTQYF. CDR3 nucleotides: TGTGCCAGCAGCTTAGGACGGGAGGCCCTCACAGATACGCAGTATTTT.

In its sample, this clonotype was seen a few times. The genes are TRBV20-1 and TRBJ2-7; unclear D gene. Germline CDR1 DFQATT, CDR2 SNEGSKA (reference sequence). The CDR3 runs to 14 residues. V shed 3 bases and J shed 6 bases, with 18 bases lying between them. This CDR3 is CSASAVSNPGEQYF. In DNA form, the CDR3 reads TGCAGTGCTAGCGCCGTTTCGAACCCAGGCGAGCAGTACTTC.

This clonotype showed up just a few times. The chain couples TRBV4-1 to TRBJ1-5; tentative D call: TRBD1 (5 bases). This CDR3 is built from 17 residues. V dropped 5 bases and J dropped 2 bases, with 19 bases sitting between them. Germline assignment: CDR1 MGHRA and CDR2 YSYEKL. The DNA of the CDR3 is TGCGCCAGCAGCAAAACCGGGACGGGAAGGGGCAATCAGCCCCAGCATTTT. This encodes CASSKTGTGRGNQPQHF.

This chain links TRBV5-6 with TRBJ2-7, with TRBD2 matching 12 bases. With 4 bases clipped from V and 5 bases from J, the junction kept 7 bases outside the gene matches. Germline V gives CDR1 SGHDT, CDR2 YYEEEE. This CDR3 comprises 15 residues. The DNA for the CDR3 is TGTGCCAGCAGCCGACTAGCGGGAGTCGCAGACGAGCAGTACTTC. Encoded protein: CASSRLAGVADEQYF. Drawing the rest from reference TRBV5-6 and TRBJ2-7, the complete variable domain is DAGVTQSPTHLIKTRGQQVTLRCSPKSGHDTVSWYQQALGQGPQFIFQYYEEEERQRGNFPDRFSGHQFPNYSSELNVNALLLGDSALYLCASSRLAGVADEQYFGPGTRLTVT.

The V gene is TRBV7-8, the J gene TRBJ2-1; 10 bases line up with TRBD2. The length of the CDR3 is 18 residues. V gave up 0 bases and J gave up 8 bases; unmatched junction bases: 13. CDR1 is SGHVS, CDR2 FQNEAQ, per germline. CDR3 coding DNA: TGTGCCAGCAGCTTAGCAACTAGCGGGACGATAGTTGGCGATGAGCAGTTCTTC. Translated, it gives CASSLATSGTIVGDEQFF.

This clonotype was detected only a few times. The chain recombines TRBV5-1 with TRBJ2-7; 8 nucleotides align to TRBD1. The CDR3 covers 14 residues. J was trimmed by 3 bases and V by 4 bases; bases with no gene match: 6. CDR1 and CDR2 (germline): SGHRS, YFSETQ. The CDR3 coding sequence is TGCGCCAGCAGCACCGGACAGGGAGGCTACGAGCAGTACTTC. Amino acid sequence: CASSTGQGGYEQYF.

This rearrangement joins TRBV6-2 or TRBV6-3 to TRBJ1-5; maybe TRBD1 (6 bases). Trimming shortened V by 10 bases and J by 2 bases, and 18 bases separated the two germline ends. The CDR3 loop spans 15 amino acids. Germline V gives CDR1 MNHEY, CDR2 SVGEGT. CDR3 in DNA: TGTGCCACCAATCCCGGACAGATCGGCAATCAGCCCCAGCATTTT. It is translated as CATNPGQIGNQPQHF.

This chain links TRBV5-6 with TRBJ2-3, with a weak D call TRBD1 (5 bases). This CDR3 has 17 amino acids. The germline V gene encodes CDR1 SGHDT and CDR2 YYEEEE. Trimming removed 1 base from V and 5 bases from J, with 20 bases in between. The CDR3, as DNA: TGTGCCAGCAGCTTGTTTGGGCAGGGAAATTTGGGAGATACGCAGTATTTT. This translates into CASSLFGQGNLGDTQYF.

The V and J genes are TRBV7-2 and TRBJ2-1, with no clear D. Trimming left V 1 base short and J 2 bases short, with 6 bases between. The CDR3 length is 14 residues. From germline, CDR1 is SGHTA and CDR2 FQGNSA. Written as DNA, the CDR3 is TGTGCCAGCAGCTTAGAGGCGGCCTACAATGAGCAGTTCTTC. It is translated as CASSLEAAYNEQFF.

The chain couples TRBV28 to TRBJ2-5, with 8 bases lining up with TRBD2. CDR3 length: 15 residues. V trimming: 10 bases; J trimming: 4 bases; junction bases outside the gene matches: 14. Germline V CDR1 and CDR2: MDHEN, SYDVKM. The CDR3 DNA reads TGTGCCACCAAAAGCGGGAGTACTTGGACAGAGACCCAGTACTTC. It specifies CATKSGSTWTETQYF.

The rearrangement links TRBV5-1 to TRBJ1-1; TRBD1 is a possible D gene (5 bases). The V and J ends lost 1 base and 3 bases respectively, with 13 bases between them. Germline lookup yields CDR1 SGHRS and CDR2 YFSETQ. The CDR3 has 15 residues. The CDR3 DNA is TGCGCCAGCAGCTTGTCAGGGATTGCGGACACTGAAGCTTTCTTT. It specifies CASSLSGIADTEAFF.